Given below is one TCR beta chain in context. The junction and the germline gene differ at one end; a read error may be behind it. The table came from immunoSEQ multiplex PCR; TCRdb's copy has only in-frame clones and leaves some out. The sample carries about 81,000 clones, 85% to 90% recorded once. This sample is drawn from a study of blood T cell repertoires in COVID-19. At the level of the study: Nucleic acid was either cDNA or gDNA, and it came from T cells, B-cell-depleted T cells, or PBMCs.

Germline-derived CDR1 and CDR2 are SSHAT and FNYEAQ (reference sequence). The CDR3 has 14 amino acids. The chain couples TRBV7-7 to TRBJ2-5; D is undetermined. The sequence was obtained from an elderly woman with acute or convalescent COVID-19. The specimen sequenced was peripheral blood. The CDR3 spells CASSLFARPETQYF. CDR3 in DNA: TGTGCTAGCAGCTTATTTGCGAGGCCAGAGACCCAGTACTTC.